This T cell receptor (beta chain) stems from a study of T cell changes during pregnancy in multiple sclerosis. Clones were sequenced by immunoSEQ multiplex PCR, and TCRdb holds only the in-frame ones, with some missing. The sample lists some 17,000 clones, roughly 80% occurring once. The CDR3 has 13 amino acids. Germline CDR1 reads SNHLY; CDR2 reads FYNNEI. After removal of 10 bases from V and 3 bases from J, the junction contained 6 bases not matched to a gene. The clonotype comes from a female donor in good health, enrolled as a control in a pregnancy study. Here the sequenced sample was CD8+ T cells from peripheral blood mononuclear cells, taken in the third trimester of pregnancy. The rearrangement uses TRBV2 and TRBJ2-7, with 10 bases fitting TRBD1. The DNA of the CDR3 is TGTGCCAAAGGAGGGGACAGGGGCTACGAGCAGTACTTC. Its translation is CAKGGDRGYEQYF.